The 23 T cell receptor beta chains reported below all come from one sample, sequenced in a study of T cell repertoires in cytomegalovirus infection. TCRdb analysed the reads with MiXCR anew, one entry per CDR3 protein. The repertoire has about 310,000 distinct CDR3 sequences, approximately 8.9% of them found once; the top ten carry around 2.5%. Sequencing used PBMCs. These receptors were collected from a human donor in good health (CMV status not recorded). Some clones in this sample may be carry-over from other donors' samples.

At least ten counts were recorded for this clonotype. The chain joins TRBV20-1 to TRBJ1-6; 8 positions agree with TRBD1. From germline, CDR1 is DFQATT and CDR2 SNEGSKA (reference sequence). The CDR3 sequence is 13 residues long. The trim removed 3 bases at V and 16 bases at J, leaving 11 bases unmatched. The CDR3 sequence is CSARRGEDRALHF. As DNA, the CDR3 is TGCAGTGCTAGGAGGGGGGAGGACAGGGCACTCCACTTT.

This clonotype has at least ten counts. V is TRBV7-2 and J is TRBJ1-5; TRBD1 is a possible D gene (6 bases). Germline assignment: CDR1 SGHTA and CDR2 FQGNSA. This CDR3 is built from 15 residues. V lost 1 base and J 4 bases, leaving 11 bases between the germline ends. CDR3 DNA: TGTGCCAGCAGCTTAGGGGGGGGCCGAAATCAGCCCCAGCATTTT. Translation: CASSLGGGRNQPQHF.

The chain carries TRBV6-5 and TRBJ1-2; D call uncertain. The germline V gene encodes CDR1 MNHEY and CDR2 SVGAGI. The CDR3 runs 12 residues. V lost 9 bases and J 3 bases, leaving 11 bases between the germline ends. The CDR3 DNA reads TGTGCCAGGATTCCTGCGGACTATGGCTACACCTTC. It specifies CARIPADYGYTF.

The chain employs TRBV20-1 and TRBJ2-1; D unresolved. Looked up from germline, CDR1 is DFQATT and CDR2 is SNEGSKA (reference sequence). This CDR3 region has 11 residues. Trimming removed 8 bases from V and 10 bases from J, with 15 bases in between. CDR3 region: CSPLSAFEQFF. The CDR3 region has the DNA TGCAGTCCGCTGTCAGCATTCGAGCAGTTCTTC.

This clonotype was recorded at least ten times. The genes are TRBV6-1 and TRBJ2-1; D perhaps matches TRBD1 (5 bases). The CDR3 runs to 12 residues. Trimming removed 8 bases at V and 2 bases at J, with 7 bases between. From germline, CDR1 is MNHNS and CDR2 SASEGT. The CDR3 reads CASDSPYNEQFF. The CDR3 DNA follows: TGTGCCAGCGACAGTCCCTACAATGAGCAGTTCTTC.

The chain uses TRBV7-9 and TRBJ2-3; tentatively, D is TRBD2 (6 bases). The CDR3 is made up of 17 amino acids. Looked up from germline, CDR1 is SEHNR and CDR2 is FQNEAQ (reference sequence). Trimming took 5 bases from V and 2 from J, leaving 20 bases between them. The chain's CDR3 is CASSDQGLITLTDTQYF. The CDR3 region has the DNA TGTGCCAGCAGCGACCAGGGACTCATAACCCTCACAGATACGCAGTATTTT.

This clonotype has just a few counts. Lacking the conserved final phenylalanine or tryptophan, this CDR3 likely reflects a read error. This sequence joins TRBV3-1 and TRBJ2-1; tentatively, D is TRBD2 (5 bases). V was trimmed by 1 base and J by 6 bases, leaving 10 bases between them. Germline loops: CDR1 LGHDT, CDR2 YNNKEL (reference sequence). The CDR3 runs 14 residues. The DNA of the CDR3 is TGTGCCAGCAGCCAAGGTGAGGGAAGCAATGAGCAGTTCCTC. Protein sequence: CASSQGEGSNEQFL.

This clonotype was recorded many times. V usage is TRBV20-1 and J usage is TRBJ1-3, with D perhaps TRBD1 (5 bases). Germline lookup yields CDR1 DFQATT and CDR2 SNEGSKA (reference sequence). Trimming cost V 5 bases and J 0 bases, with 17 bases left between them. The CDR3 consists of 16 residues. The CDR3 DNA sequence: TGCAGTGCTGAGACAGCCAGCATTCTCTCTGGAAACACCATATATTTT. This sequence encodes CSAETASILSGNTIYF.

This clonotype was observed many times. The V gene is TRBV5-1, the J gene TRBJ2-1; 10 bases match TRBD1. With V trimmed by 2 bases and J by 8 bases, 4 bases remained unmatched. Germline values: CDR1 SGHRS, CDR2 YFSETQ. This CDR3 has 14 residues. The CDR3 region is CASSFRQGADEQFF. As DNA, the CDR3 is TGCGCCAGCAGCTTCCGACAGGGGGCCGATGAGCAGTTCTTC.

This clonotype was seen ten or more times. The chain links TRBV24-1 to TRBJ1-2; 8 bases map to TRBD1. Germline CDR1 and CDR2: KGHDR and SFDVKD. Trimming took 4 bases from V and 4 from J; bases not matched to a gene: 4. The length of the CDR3 is 14 residues. CDR3 nucleotide sequence: TGTGCCACCAGTGACCGGACAGGGAGCTATGGCTACACCTTC. It codes for CATSDRTGSYGYTF.

This clonotype was seen ten or more times. The V gene is TRBV2, the J gene TRBJ1-6; unclear D gene. Looked up from germline, CDR1 is SNHLY and CDR2 is FYNNEI. Trimming shortened V by 3 bases and J by 10 bases, and 19 bases separated the two germline ends. This CDR3 comprises 16 residues. CDR3 region: CASSDFGSLWRSPLHF. The CDR3 DNA follows: TGTGCCAGCAGTGATTTCGGTTCCCTCTGGAGATCACCCCTCCACTTT. Together with reference TRBV2 and TRBJ1-6, the CDR3 gives the full variable domain: EPEVTQTPSHQVTQMGQEVILRCVPISNHLYFYWYRQILGQKVEFLVSFYNNEISEKSEIFDDQFSVERPDGSNFTLKIRSTKLEDSAMYFCASSDFGSLWRSPLHFGNGTRLTVT.

The rearrangement links TRBV14 to TRBJ1-2; D not resolved. Germline V gives CDR1 SGHDN, CDR2 FVKESK. CDR3 length equals 14 residues. Trimming left V 4 bases short and J 3 bases short, with 12 bases between. CDR3 sequence: CASSPTGSYYGYTF. CDR3 nucleotide sequence: TGTGCCAGCAGCCCGACCGGGTCTTACTATGGCTACACCTTC.

This clonotype was found many times. This chain joins TRBV7-6 and TRBJ2-1; 9 nucleotides line up with TRBD2. The CDR3 has 14 amino acids. The germline CDR1 and CDR2 sequences are SGHVS and FNYEAQ. V dropped 5 bases and J dropped 10; count of bases not matched to a gene: 9. Here the CDR3 reads CASSPGLAGLEQFF. In DNA, the CDR3 is TGTGCCAGCAGCCCGGGGCTAGCGGGGCTGGAGCAGTTCTTC.

Ten or more counts support this clonotype. This chain joins TRBV14 and TRBJ2-7, with 9 nucleotides matching TRBD2. The CDR3 length is 13 residues. Germline values: CDR1 SGHDN, CDR2 FVKESK. V trimming: 4 bases; J trimming: 4 bases; junction bases outside the gene matches: 2. The CDR3 DNA reads as TGTGCCAGCAGCCGCGGGGGGGCTTACGAGCAGTACTTC. Translation gives CASSRGGAYEQYF.

This clonotype was picked up many times. This chain uses TRBV27 with TRBJ2-1; TRBD1 might be the D (6 bases). V shed 5 bases and J shed 1 base, with 15 bases lying between them. The CDR3 is 16 amino acids. Germline V CDR1 and CDR2: MNHEY, SMNVEV (reference sequence). The CDR3 DNA follows: TGTGCCAGCAGTCTTCAGGGGAGAGGTTCCTACAATGAGCAGTTCTTC. Its translation is CASSLQGRGSYNEQFF.

The V call is TRBV5-1, the J call TRBJ2-3, with 9 bases matching TRBD1. CDR3 length: 16 amino acids. Germline V lookup: CDR1 SGHRS, CDR2 YFSETQ. Losses at the gene ends were 2 bases for V and 3 bases for J; bases not matched to a gene: 7. CDR3 residues: CASSFNRGRRTDTQYF. CDR3 bases: TGCGCCAGCAGCTTCAACAGGGGGCGAAGGACAGATACGCAGTATTTT. The whole variable domain, filled in from reference TRBV5-1 and TRBJ2-3, reads KAGVTQTPRYLIKTRGQQVTLSCSPISGHRSVSWYQQTPGQGLQFLFEYFSETQRNKGNFPGRFSGRQFSNSRSEMNVSTLELGDSALYLCASSFNRGRRTDTQYFGPGTRLTVL.

To note about this clonotype: Relative to the germline gene, one junction end is altered; a read error may explain this. The chain joins TRBV7-2 to TRBJ2-1, with 7 bases aligning to TRBD1. The CDR3 length is 15 residues. Germline CDR1 is SGHTA and CDR2 is FQGNSA. The CDR3 DNA is TGTGCCAGCAGCTCTTACAGGGGTTTCTACAAGGAGCTGTTCTTC. Amino acids: CASSSYRGFYKELFF. The full variable domain, in which reference TRBV7-2 and TRBJ2-1 provide the parts outside the CDR3, is GAGVSQSPSNKVTEKGKDVELRCDPISGHTALYWYRQSLGQGLEFLIYFQGNSAPDKSGLPSDRFSAERTGGSVSTLTIQRTQQEDSAVYLCASSSYRGFYKELFFGPGTRLTVL.

This clonotype was seen at least ten times. The chain uses TRBV7-8 and TRBJ1-1; D is uncertain. V was pared by 5 bases and J by 10 bases, with 23 bases between. Germline V gene lookup returns CDR1 SGHVS and CDR2 FQNEAQ. The CDR3 sequence is 15 residues long. CDR3 amino acids: CASSPLEGFRRGAFF. CDR3 DNA sequence: TGTGCCAGCAGCCCCCTGGAGGGCTTCCGTCGAGGAGCTTTCTTT.

This clonotype was seen only a few times. V gene TRBV5-1 combines with J gene TRBJ2-3; TRBD2 matches at 11 bases. The CDR3 runs to 18 residues. V gave up 0 bases and J gave up 0 bases; unmatched junction bases: 6. The germline CDR1 and CDR2 sequences are SGHRS and YFSETQ. The CDR3 reads CASSLVGTSGSSTDTQYF. The CDR3 region has the DNA TGCGCCAGCAGCTTGGTTGGGACTAGCGGTTCTAGCACAGATACGCAGTATTTT. The complete variable domain, with remaining parts taken from reference TRBV5-1 and TRBJ2-3, reads KAGVTQTPRYLIKTRGQQVTLSCSPISGHRSVSWYQQTPGQGLQFLFEYFSETQRNKGNFPGRFSGRQFSNSRSEMNVSTLELGDSALYLCASSLVGTSGSSTDTQYFGPGTRLTVL.

The chain links TRBV27 to TRBJ2-4; tentative D call: TRBD1 (7 bases). V lost 3 bases to trimming and J lost 3 bases, with 15 bases between them. The CDR3 consists of 16 residues. Germline CDR1 is MNHEY and CDR2 is SMNVEV (reference sequence). The CDR3 is CASSLSTGEVKNIQYF. In DNA form, the CDR3 reads TGTGCCAGCAGTTTGTCAACAGGGGAGGTCAAAAACATTCAGTACTTC.

This clonotype showed up many times. The V call is TRBV6-2 or TRBV6-3, the J call TRBJ2-5; 10 bases are a match to TRBD2. J gave up 4 bases and V 7 bases, and 3 bases lay outside the gene matches. The CDR3 is 13 residues long. Germline V CDR1 and CDR2: MNHEY, SVGEGT. The DNA of the CDR3 is TGTGCCAGCAAAGCGGGGGGGCGAGAGACCCAGTACTTC. Residues: CASKAGGRETQYF.

This sequence joins TRBV29-1 and TRBJ1-2; no clear D. The CDR3 has 16 amino acids. With 8 bases removed from V and 1 base from J, the gap between germline ends came to 23 bases. Germline lookup yields CDR1 SQVTM and CDR2 ANQGSEA. The CDR3 protein is CSSYLRGPTGNYGYTF. CDR3 nucleotide sequence: TGCAGCTCCTATCTTCGTGGGCCGACGGGTAACTATGGCTACACCTTC.

In its sample, this clonotype was seen a few times. This chain joins TRBV3-1 and TRBJ2-6, with D perhaps given as TRBD1 or TRBD2 (5 bases each). The CDR3 is 17 amino acids. Between the trimmed V and J ends, which lost 0 bases and 4 bases, there was a span of 13 bases. CDR1 and CDR2 from the germline V gene are LGHDT and YNNKEL (reference sequence). CDR3 amino acids: CASSQDRGRGGANVLTF. The CDR3 DNA is TGTGCCAGCAGCCAAGATAGGGGACGTGGAGGGGCCAACGTCCTGACTTTC.